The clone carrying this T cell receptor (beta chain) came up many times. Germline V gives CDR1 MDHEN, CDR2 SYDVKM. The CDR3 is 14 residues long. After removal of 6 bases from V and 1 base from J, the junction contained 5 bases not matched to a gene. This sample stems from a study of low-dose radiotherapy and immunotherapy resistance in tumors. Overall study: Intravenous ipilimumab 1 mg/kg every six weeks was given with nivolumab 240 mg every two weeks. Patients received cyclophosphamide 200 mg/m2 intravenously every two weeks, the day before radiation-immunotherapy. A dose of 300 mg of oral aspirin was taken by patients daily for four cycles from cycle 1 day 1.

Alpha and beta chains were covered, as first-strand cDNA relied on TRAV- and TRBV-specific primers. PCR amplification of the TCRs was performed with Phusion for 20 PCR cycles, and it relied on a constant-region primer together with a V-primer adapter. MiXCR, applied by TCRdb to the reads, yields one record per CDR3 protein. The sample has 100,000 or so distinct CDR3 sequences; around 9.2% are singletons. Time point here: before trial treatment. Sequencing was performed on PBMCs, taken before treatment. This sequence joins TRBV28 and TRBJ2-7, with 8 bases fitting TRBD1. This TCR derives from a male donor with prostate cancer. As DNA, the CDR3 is TGTGCCAGCAGCCAGGGGGCGCCTTCCTACGAGCAGTACTTC. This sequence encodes CASSQGAPSYEQYF.